This T cell receptor (beta chain) came from a study of long-term antiretroviral therapy in people with HIV. An immunoSEQ assay, version v3.0, was performed at survey level. Some clones are missing from TCRdb's copy, which holds only in-frame ones; the method was immunoSEQ multiplex PCR. The data show some 31,000 clones, 70% to 90% seen once. J was trimmed by 10 bases and V by 8 bases; bases with no gene match: 12. CDR1 SNHLY and CDR2 FYNNEI come from the germline V gene. The CDR3 spans 15 residues. Notes on the study in general: The study found narrower CDR3 length ranges in HIV repertoires than in controls. Even long-term ART left TRB diversity below transplant donor controls, despite gains.

United States facilities provided treatment to all participants with HIV. Each specimen consisted of about 0.85-11 million cryopreserved PBMC prior to extraction of DNA. Details on this clone: Its target is not known.

The source material was unsorted PBMCs, sampled 1.1 years after starting antiretroviral therapy. The V call is TRBV2, the J call TRBJ1-6; 9 bases line up with TRBD1. This clonotype originated in a man aged 18 to 30 with HIV. The CDR3 loop is CASRLDRGGRSPLHF. CDR3 bases: TGTGCCAGCCGTCTAGACAGGGGGGGGAGGTCACCCCTCCACTTT.